What follows is one T cell receptor beta chain and its context. Its matching antigen is unknown. The sample comes from a study of graft-versus-host responses after intestinal transplantation. Study in general: In this cohort, recipients had multivisceral, liver-intestinal, or isolated intestinal transplants.

Germline CDR1 reads SGDLS; CDR2 reads YYNGEE. Trimming left V 2 bases short and J 2 bases short, with 6 bases between. There are 13 residues in the CDR3. The study, taken as a whole, reports: Allograft graft-versus-host to host-versus-graft clonal ratios ran high in patients with graft-donor T cell macrochimerism. After transplant, early declines in HvG clones were associated with peak levels of circulating GvH clones. GvH clones surfaced in recipient marrow, some emerging earlier in ileum or blood.

The protocol was immunoSEQ multiplex PCR, while the TCRdb copy is restricted to in-frame clones and leaves out a portion. The sample holds 99,000 or so clones, about 82% seen once. The chain couples TRBV9 to TRBJ2-3; no definite D call. Source: PBMCs, taken 255 days after intestinal transplant. This clonotype originated in a human patient who received an intestinal transplant, so some T cells may come from the graft donor. CDR3 in amino acids: CASSVQNTDTQYF. The CDR3 region has the DNA TGTGCCAGCAGCGTTCAAAACACAGATACGCAGTATTTT.